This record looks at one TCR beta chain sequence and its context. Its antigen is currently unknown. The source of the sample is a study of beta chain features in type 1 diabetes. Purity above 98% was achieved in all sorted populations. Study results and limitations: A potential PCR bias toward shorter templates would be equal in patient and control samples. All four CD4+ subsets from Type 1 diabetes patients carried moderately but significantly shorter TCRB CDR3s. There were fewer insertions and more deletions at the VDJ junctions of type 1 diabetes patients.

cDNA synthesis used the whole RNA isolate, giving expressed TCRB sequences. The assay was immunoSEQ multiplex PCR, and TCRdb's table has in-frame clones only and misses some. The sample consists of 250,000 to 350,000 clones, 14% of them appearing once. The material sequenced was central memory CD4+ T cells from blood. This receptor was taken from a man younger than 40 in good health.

In nucleotides, the CDR3 is TGTGCCAGCAGCCAGATGATAGGCAGCTGGGTGACCCAGTACTTC. It codes for CASSQMIGSWVTQYF. The chain is built from TRBV14 and TRBJ2-5; D unresolved. The CDR3 has 15 amino acids. Trimming shortened V by 3 bases and J by 7 bases, and 18 bases separated the two germline ends. CDR1 and CDR2 from the germline V gene are SGHDN and FVKESK.